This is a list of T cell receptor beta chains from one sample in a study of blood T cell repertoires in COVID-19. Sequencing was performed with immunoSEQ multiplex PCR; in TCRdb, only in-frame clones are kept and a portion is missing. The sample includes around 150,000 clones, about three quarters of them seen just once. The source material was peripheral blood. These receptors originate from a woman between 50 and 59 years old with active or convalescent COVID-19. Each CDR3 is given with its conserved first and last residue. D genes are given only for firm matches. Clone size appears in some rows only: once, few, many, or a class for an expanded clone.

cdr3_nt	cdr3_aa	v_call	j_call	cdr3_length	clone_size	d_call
TGTGCCAGCTCACCAATAGCTCCCTCGGGGGGAGCCTGGACAGATACGCAGTATTTT	CASSPIAPSGGAWTDTQYF	TRBV18	TRBJ2-3	19	few	TRBD2
TGTGCCAGCAGCTTTAGCCCCCCCGGGACAGCCTACGAGCAGTACTTC	CASSFSPPGTAYEQYF	TRBV13	TRBJ2-7	16	NA	TRBD1
TGCAGTGCTAGTGGACAGGGTATCTCTGGTGAGCAGTTCTTC	CSASGQGISGEQFF	TRBV20-1	TRBJ2-1	14	NA	TRBD1
TGTGCCAGCACCCGGGACAGGCCTCCTTACGAGCAGTACTTC	CASTRDRPPYEQYF	TRBV28	TRBJ2-7	14	NA	TRBD1
TGTGCCAGCAGCTCCCCATCACAGGGGGCCTACGAGCAGTACTTC	CASSSPSQGAYEQYF	TRBV6-5	TRBJ2-7	15	NA	TRBD1
TGTGCCAGCAGCCGGGGGAGAGGGGGGGCCAACGTCCTGACTTTC	CASSRGRGGANVLTF	TRBV21-1	TRBJ2-6	15	few	NA
TGTGCCAGTAGCGGGGGATCCTACAATGAGCAGTTCTTC	CASSGGSYNEQFF	TRBV6-5	TRBJ2-1	13	NA	TRBD2
TGTGCCAGCAGCCAAGATGTGGGACAGGCACCAACTAATGAAAAACTGTTTTTT	CASSQDVGQAPTNEKLFF	TRBV4-2	TRBJ1-4	18	NA	TRBD1
TGTGCCAGCAGTGAAGACAGGGCTGACTATGGCTACACCTTC	CASSEDRADYGYTF	TRBV2	TRBJ1-2	14	NA	NA
TGTGCCTGGAGTATCTCAACCCGGGAGAGGCCGAACACTGAAGCTTTCTTT	CAWSISTRERPNTEAFF	TRBV30	TRBJ1-1	17	NA	NA
TGCAGTGCTAGAGATGTTAATGGCTACACCTTC	CSARDVNGYTF	TRBV20-1	TRBJ1-2	11	NA	NA
TGCGCCAGCAGCCTGGGACTAGCGATTGAGCCCGCTAGCACAGATACGCAGTATTTT	CASSLGLAIEPASTDTQYF	TRBV4-3	TRBJ2-3	19	NA	TRBD2
TGTGCCAGCCGGGACAGGGGGAAAGAGACCCAGTACTTC	CASRDRGKETQYF	TRBV7-8	TRBJ2-5	13	NA	TRBD1
TGTGCCAGCAGCTTGGACTGGAACTATGGCTACACCTTC	CASSLDWNYGYTF	TRBV5-5	TRBJ1-2	13	few	NA
TGTGCCAGCAGCTACCAGGGGTATTCTAAAGAGACCCAGTACTTC	CASSYQGYSKETQYF	TRBV7-9	TRBJ2-5	15	NA	NA
TGTGCCAGCACCACCCTCGGACTAGCGGGGGGCCGGAGCACAGATACGCAGTATTTT	CASTTLGLAGGRSTDTQYF	TRBV21-1	TRBJ2-3	19	once	NA
TGCGCCAGCAGCTCCCAGGGGGGCCAGGTCCCCCCTTATGGCTACACCTTC	CASSSQGGQVPPYGYTF	TRBV5-1	TRBJ1-2	17	NA	TRBD1
TGTGCCTGGAAGGCCTATGGGAGCGGGAGGGCCTTGAAGAATGAGCAGTTCTTC	CAWKAYGSGRALKNEQFF	TRBV30	TRBJ2-1	18	NA	TRBD2
TGCGCCAGCAGCCAAGATGGTAGCGGGGGCCAGGAGACCCAGTACTTC	CASSQDGSGGQETQYF	TRBV4-3	TRBJ2-5	16	NA	TRBD2
TGTGCCTGGAGTGTACATATGAACACTGAAGCTTTCTTT	CAWSVHMNTEAFF	TRBV30	TRBJ1-1	13	NA	NA
TGTGCCAGCAGGGTTTGGGGGGGGACCTCGAACACTGAAGCTTTCTTT	CASRVWGGTSNTEAFF	TRBV27	TRBJ1-1	16	NA	NA
TGCGCCAGCAGCTGGGATTCAGGGGAAAATAGTGGCTACACCTTC	CASSWDSGENSGYTF	TRBV5-1	TRBJ1-2	15	NA	NA
TGTGCCAGCAGTGGCTCCGAAAACAGGGTAGAGGGTGATTCACCCCTCCACTTT	CASSGSENRVEGDSPLHF	TRBV6-4	TRBJ1-6	18	once	NA
TGTGCCAGTAGTGACAGAAAAGCGAACACCGGGGAGCTGTTTTTT	CASSDRKANTGELFF	TRBV19	TRBJ2-2	15	NA	NA
TGCGCCAGCAGGCGAAAGTCGTTAAGGGGTGCCGAGGAGACCCAGTACTTC	CASRRKSLRGAEETQYF	TRBV23-1	TRBJ2-5	17	NA	NA
TGTGCCAACTCGACAGGGCCGAACTATGGCTACACCTTC	CANSTGPNYGYTF	TRBV2	TRBJ1-2	13	NA	TRBD1
TGTGCCAGCGGGACAGGGGAGGGAGTAGGATATGGCTACACCTTC	CASGTGEGVGYGYTF	TRBV6-5	TRBJ1-2	15	NA	TRBD1
TGTGCCAGCAGTTACTCCAGACAGCCTAACTATGGCTACACCTTC	CASSYSRQPNYGYTF	TRBV6-5	TRBJ1-2	15	once	NA
TGTGCCAGTAGTATGAGCACTGAAGCTTTCTTT	CASSMSTEAFF	TRBV19	TRBJ1-1	11	NA	NA
TGTGCCAGCTCACGGGGACTAGCGGGGGGCCGACAAGAGACCCAGTACTTC	CASSRGLAGGRQETQYF	TRBV18	TRBJ2-5	17	NA	TRBD2
TGTGCCAGCAGCTTAGACAGGACTAGCGAGGAGACCCAGTACTTC	CASSLDRTSEETQYF	TRBV7-6	TRBJ2-5	15	NA	TRBD2
TGCAGCGCCTTTCGCACAGATACGCAGTATTTT	CSAFRTDTQYF	TRBV29-1	TRBJ2-3	11	NA	NA
TGTGCCAGCAGATCCCGGGACAGCGTGAACTATGGCTACACCTTC	CASRSRDSVNYGYTF	TRBV2	TRBJ1-2	15	NA	TRBD1
TGTGCCAGCAGCCTGTCCGGGACAGGGGGATACGAGCAGTACTTC	CASSLSGTGGYEQYF	TRBV7-9	TRBJ2-7	15	NA	TRBD1
TGTGCCAGTAGCGACAGGGTGAACACTGAAGCTTTCTTT	CASSDRVNTEAFF	TRBV19	TRBJ1-1	13	NA	TRBD1
TGTGCCAGCAGTCTCGGACTAGCTGGGGGGGAGACCCAGTACTTC	CASSLGLAGGETQYF	TRBV25-1	TRBJ2-5	15	once	TRBD2
TGTGCCAGCAGCTCCCCGAGGGGGAGGGATGGCTACACCTTC	CASSSPRGRDGYTF	TRBV11-2	TRBJ1-2	14	NA	NA
TGCGCCAGCAGCTTGGCTACAGGGGGTGCGAACACTGAAGCTTTCTTT	CASSLATGGANTEAFF	TRBV5-1	TRBJ1-1	16	NA	TRBD1
TGTGCCAGCAGTCCCGGGACAGTTGTGACAGATACGCAGTATTTT	CASSPGTVVTDTQYF	TRBV28	TRBJ2-3	15	NA	TRBD1
TGCGCCAGCAGCTTCGTATCAGGGGACACTGAAGCTTTCTTT	CASSFVSGDTEAFF	TRBV5-1	TRBJ1-1	14	NA	NA
TGTGCCAGCAGTTACGGAGGCGGGAGGGCATACAATGAGCAGTTCTTC	CASSYGGGRAYNEQFF	TRBV6-6	TRBJ2-1	16	NA	TRBD2
TGCGCCAGCAGTCAGGGCACAGGGGACTACGAGCAGTACTTC	CASSQGTGDYEQYF	TRBV5-1	TRBJ2-7	14	NA	TRBD1
TGTGCCAGCAGCGCCCGGACTAGCGGGGACAGCACAGATACGCAGTATTTT	CASSARTSGDSTDTQYF	TRBV11-2	TRBJ2-3	17	NA	TRBD2
TGCGCCAGCAGCTTGGTCCCGTCGGGAGCAACTAATGAGCAGTTCTTC	CASSLVPSGATNEQFF	TRBV5-1	TRBJ2-1	16	few	NA